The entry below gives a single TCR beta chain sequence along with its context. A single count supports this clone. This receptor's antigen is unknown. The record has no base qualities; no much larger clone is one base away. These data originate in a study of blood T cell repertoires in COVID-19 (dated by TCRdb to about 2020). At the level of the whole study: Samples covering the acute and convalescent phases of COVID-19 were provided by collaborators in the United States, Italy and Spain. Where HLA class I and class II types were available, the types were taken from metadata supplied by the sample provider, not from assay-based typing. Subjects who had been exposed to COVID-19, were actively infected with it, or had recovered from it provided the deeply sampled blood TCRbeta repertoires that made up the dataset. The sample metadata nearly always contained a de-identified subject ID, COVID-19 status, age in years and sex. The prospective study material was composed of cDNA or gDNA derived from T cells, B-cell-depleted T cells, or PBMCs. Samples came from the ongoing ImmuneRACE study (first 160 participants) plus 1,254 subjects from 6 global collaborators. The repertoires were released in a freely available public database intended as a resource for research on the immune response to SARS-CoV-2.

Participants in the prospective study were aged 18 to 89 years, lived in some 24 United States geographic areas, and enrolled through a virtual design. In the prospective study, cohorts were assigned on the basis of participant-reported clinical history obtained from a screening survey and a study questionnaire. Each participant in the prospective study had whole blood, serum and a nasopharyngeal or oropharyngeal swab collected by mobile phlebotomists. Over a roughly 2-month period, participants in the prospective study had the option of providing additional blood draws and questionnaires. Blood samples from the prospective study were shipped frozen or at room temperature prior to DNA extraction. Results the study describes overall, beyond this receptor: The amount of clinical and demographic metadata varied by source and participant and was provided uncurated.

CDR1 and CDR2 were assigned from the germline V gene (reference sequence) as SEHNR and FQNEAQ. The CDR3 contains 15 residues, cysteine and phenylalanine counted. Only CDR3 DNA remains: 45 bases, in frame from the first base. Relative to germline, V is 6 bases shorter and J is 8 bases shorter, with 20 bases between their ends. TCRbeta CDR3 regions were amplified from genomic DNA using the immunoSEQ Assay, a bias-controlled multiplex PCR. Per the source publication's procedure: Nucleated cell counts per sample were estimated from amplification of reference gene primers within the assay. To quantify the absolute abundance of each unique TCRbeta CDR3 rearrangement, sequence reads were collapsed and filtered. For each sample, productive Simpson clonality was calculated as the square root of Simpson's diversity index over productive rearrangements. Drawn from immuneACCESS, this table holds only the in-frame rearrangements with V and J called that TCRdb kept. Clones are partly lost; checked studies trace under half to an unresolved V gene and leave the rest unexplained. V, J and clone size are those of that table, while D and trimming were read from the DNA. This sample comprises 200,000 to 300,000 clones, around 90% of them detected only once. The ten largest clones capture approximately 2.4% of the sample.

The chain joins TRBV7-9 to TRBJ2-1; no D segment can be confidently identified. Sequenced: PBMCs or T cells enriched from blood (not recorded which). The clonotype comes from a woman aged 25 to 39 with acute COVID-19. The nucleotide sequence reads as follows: TGTGCCAGCAGTTTTTCCTCGGCGGTGCTTCATGAGCAGTTCTTC. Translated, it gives CASSFSSAVLHEQFF.